This T cell receptor beta chain was found in a study of CD8 T cells in ankylosing spondylitis. Study-wide results and limits: Seemingly distinctive of ankylosing spondylitis blood was a TCR beta motif formed by eight highly homologous variants.

In this sample, this clonotype turned up a few times. Its target is not known. The V end lost 2 bases, the J end lost 6 bases, and 14 bases lay between the germline ends. Germline V gene lookup returns CDR1 SNHLY and CDR2 FYNNEI. CDR3 length equals 15 residues. A quantitative 5'-RACE method, one with molecular barcodes, was used to make TCR beta libraries. TCRdb called the 5' RACE reads again in MiXCR, with one record for every CDR3 protein. The profile covers approximately 540,000 distinct CDR3 sequences, with roughly an eighth appearing a single time and around 6.8% taken by the ten largest. The source is a male donor with ankylosing spondylitis. The chain has TRBV2 and TRBJ2-1; possible D gene TRBD1, 6 bases. Sample: blood, either unsorted or a sorted T cell fraction (not recorded which). DNA for the CDR3: TGTGCCAGCAGTGAAAGGGCAGGGGATTCCAATGAGCAGTTCTTC. Translation gives CASSERAGDSNEQFF.